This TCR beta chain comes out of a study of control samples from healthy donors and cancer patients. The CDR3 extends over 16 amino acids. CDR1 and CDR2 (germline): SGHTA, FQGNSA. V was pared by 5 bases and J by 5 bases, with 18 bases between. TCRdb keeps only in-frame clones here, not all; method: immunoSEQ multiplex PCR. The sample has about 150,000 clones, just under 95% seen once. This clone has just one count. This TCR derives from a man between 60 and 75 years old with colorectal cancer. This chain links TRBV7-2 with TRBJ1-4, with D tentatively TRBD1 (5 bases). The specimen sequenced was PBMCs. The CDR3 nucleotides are TGTGCCAGCAGCCCCGACTGGGACCGTCAGAATGAAAAACTGTTTTTT. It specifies CASSPDWDRQNEKLFF. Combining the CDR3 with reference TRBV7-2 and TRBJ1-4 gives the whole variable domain GAGVSQSPSNKVTEKGKDVELRCDPISGHTALYWYRQSLGQGLEFLIYFQGNSAPDKSGLPSDRFSAERTGGSVSTLTIQRTQQEDSAVYLCASSPDWDRQNEKLFFGSGTQLSVL.